These 4 T cell receptor beta chains were sequenced from one sample in a study of blood T cell repertoires in COVID-19. Profiling relied on immunoSEQ multiplex PCR, and the TCRdb table lists in-frame clones only, not all of them. The sample records over 250,000 clones, 80% to 90% being singletons. The sequenced material came from peripheral blood. These receptors all come from a woman aged 45-59 years with acute or convalescent COVID-19.

The V and J genes are TRBV7-2 and TRBJ1-3; tentatively, D is TRBD1 (6 bases). Germline CDR1 and CDR2: SGHTA and FQGNSA. V lost 3 bases, J lost 2 bases, and 11 bases lay in between. The CDR3 loop spans 15 amino acids. CDR3 bases: TGTGCCAGCAGCTTCTTAGGGGGTGCTGGAAACACCATATATTTT. Protein sequence: CASSFLGGAGNTIYF. Full variable domain (remainder filled in from reference TRBV7-2 and TRBJ1-3): GAGVSQSPSNKVTEKGKDVELRCDPISGHTALYWYRQSLGQGLEFLIYFQGNSAPDKSGLPSDRFSAERTGGSVSTLTIQRTQQEDSAVYLCASSFLGGAGNTIYFGEGSWLTVV.

The chain uses TRBV6-2 or TRBV6-3 and TRBJ1-5, with 10 bases lining up with TRBD1. CDR1 is MNHEY and CDR2 is SVGEGT in the germline V gene. J gave up 4 bases and V 6 bases, and 6 bases lay outside the gene matches. The CDR3 loop spans 15 amino acids. The CDR3 DNA reads as TGTGCCAGCAGCCCCCCGGGACAGGGGAATCAGCCCCAGCATTTT. Translated: CASSPPGQGNQPQHF.

V usage is TRBV7-2 and J usage is TRBJ1-2; no firm D call. Germline CDR1 reads SGHTA; CDR2 reads FQGNSA. CDR3 size: 14 residues. V lost 1 base and J 5 bases, leaving 11 bases between the germline ends. The CDR3 protein is CASSLEAVAYGYTF. CDR3 DNA sequence: TGTGCCAGCAGCTTAGAAGCCGTTGCGTATGGCTACACCTTC.

This chain joins TRBV13 and TRBJ2-7; TRBD1 matches 7 bases. Germline V lookup: CDR1 PRHDT, CDR2 FYEKMQ (reference sequence). Unmatched junction bases numbered 3, after V lost 5 bases and J lost 2 bases. This CDR3 is built from 13 residues. The CDR3 DNA reads TGTGCCAGCAGCCAAGGACAGGCCTACGAGCAGTACTTC. Residues: CASSQGQAYEQYF.